This is a list of T cell receptor beta chains from one sample in a study of cytomegalovirus exposure and HLA in healthy donors. Profiled with immunoSEQ multiplex PCR; TCRdb holds only in-frame clones, not every one. The sample has around 150,000 clones, around 10% seen once. The source material was PBMCs. Receptors were obtained from a woman between 40 and 55 years old in good health and CMV-seropositive. Each CDR3 is given with its conserved first and last residue. Each record gives: clone size, D gene, V gene, J gene, CDR3 length, CDR3 protein, CDR3 DNA. D genes are given only for firm matches. Clone sizes are given selectively: once, few, many, or a class where the clone is expanded.

few	.	TRBV19	TRBJ2-7	12	CASSRTTGLKYF	TGTGCCAGTAGTAGGACAACAGGGCTTAAGTACTTC
.	TRBD1	TRBV7-2	TRBJ2-5	13	CASSLVRGETQYF	TGTGCCAGCAGCTTAGTCAGGGGGGAGACCCAGTACTTC
few	TRBD1	TRBV7-9	TRBJ2-2	15	CASPKQGARGGELFF	TGTGCCAGCCCCAAACAGGGGGCGCGCGGCGGGGAGCTGTTTTTT
few	TRBD1	TRBV4-1	TRBJ1-6	15	CASSQQTGVVSPLHF	TGCGCCAGCAGCCAACAGACAGGGGTTGTTTCACCCCTCCACTTT
few	.	TRBV6-6	TRBJ1-1	11	CASSLQAEAFF	TGTGCCAGCAGTCTACAGGCTGAAGCTTTCTTT
few	.	TRBV9	TRBJ1-4	15	CASSAQPGKNEKLFF	TGTGCCAGCAGCGCCCAACCCGGGAAGAATGAAAAACTGTTTTTT
.	.	TRBV6-6	TRBJ1-4	15	CASSYGAPTVEKLFF	TGTGCCAGCAGTTACGGGGCCCCCACGGTTGAAAAGCTGTTTTTT
.	.	TRBV7-9	TRBJ1-5	13	CASSDINNQPQHF	TGTGCCAGCAGCGACATTAACAATCAGCCCCAGCATTTT
.	.	TRBV19	TRBJ2-3	15	CASSMGGAGTDTQYF	TGTGCCAGTAGTATGGGCGGGGCGGGCACAGATACGCAGTATTTT
.	.	TRBV7-8	TRBJ1-5	16	CASSPRNRNSNQPQHF	TGTGCCAGCAGCCCAAGGAACAGGAATAGCAATCAGCCCCAGCATTTT
.	.	TRBV19	TRBJ2-6	17	CASSIVWDSTGANVLTF	TGTGCCAGTAGTATCGTTTGGGACTCGACTGGGGCCAACGTCCTGACTTTC
.	.	TRBV6-5	TRBJ2-3	13	CASRNLITDTQYF	TGTGCCAGCAGAAATCTTATCACAGATACGCAGTATTTT
.	.	TRBV5-1	TRBJ2-3	14	CASSFGTSTDTQYF	TGCGCCAGCAGCTTTGGGACTAGCACAGATACGCAGTATTTT
.	TRBD2	TRBV4-3	TRBJ2-7	16	CASSQLAGVRSYEQYF	TGCGCCAGCAGCCAGCTAGCGGGGGTTCGCTCCTACGAGCAGTACTTC
few	TRBD1	TRBV7-9	TRBJ1-2	12	CASLGQVDGYTF	TGTGCCAGCCTGGGACAGGTCGACGGCTACACCTTC
few	.	TRBV6-5	TRBJ1-4	16	CASSYSSQGINEKLFF	TGTGCCAGCAGTTACTCGTCCCAGGGAATTAATGAAAAACTGTTTTTT
few	TRBD1	TRBV9	TRBJ2-7	15	CASSVADDRDYEQYF	TGTGCCAGCAGCGTAGCTGATGACAGGGACTACGAGCAGTACTTC
few	TRBD2	TRBV11-3	TRBJ2-3	17	CASSLDDGLAGGRTQYF	TGTGCCAGCAGCTTAGATGACGGACTAGCGGGGGGGAGGACGCAGTATTTT
few	.	TRBV6-5	TRBJ1-6	15	CASSSIGGGNSPLHF	TGTGCCAGCAGTTCAATTGGGGGGGGTAATTCACCCCTCCACTTT
.	.	TRBV6-5	TRBJ1-4	15	CATSGQDSPFEKLFF	.
few	.	TRBV7-2	TRBJ1-1	15	CASSLQQVMNTEAFF	TGTGCCAGCAGCCTTCAACAGGTAATGAACACTGAAGCTTTCTTT
few	.	TRBV14	TRBJ1-1	16	CASSQDRGTLNTEAFF	TGTGCCAGCAGCCAAGATCGGGGGACCTTGAACACTGAAGCTTTCTTT
few	.	TRBV7-6	TRBJ1-5	17	CASSLNGGGRNNQPQHF	TGTGCCAGCAGCTTAAATGGAGGTGGACGGAACAATCAGCCCCAGCATTTT
.	.	TRBV19	TRBJ1-3	13	CASSIQGGNTIYF	TGTGCCAGTAGTATTCAGGGCGGAAACACCATATATTTT
.	TRBD1	TRBV13	TRBJ1-2	16	CASSLGTGASAYGYTF	TGTGCCAGCAGCCTGGGGACAGGGGCGTCGGCCTATGGCTACACCTTC
.	TRBD2	TRBV27	TRBJ2-3	15	CASSFRGGFTDTQYF	TGTGCCAGCAGTTTTCGCGGGGGGTTCACAGATACGCAGTATTTT
few	.	TRBV7-2	TRBJ1-3	18	CASSLLTNLRDSGNTIYF	TGTGCCAGCAGCTTACTTACTAACCTCCGAGACTCTGGAAACACCATATATTTT
few	TRBD2	TRBV12-5	TRBJ2-3	15	CASGLAGTSSDTQYF	TGTGCTAGTGGTTTGGCCGGGACTAGCTCCGATACGCAGTATTTT
few	.	TRBV29-1	TRBJ1-2	11	CSVAGLEGYTF	TGCAGCGTTGCCGGGTTGGAGGGCTACACCTTC
.	.	TRBV4-1	TRBJ2-1	12	CASSQNNNEQFF	TGCGCCAGCAGCCAAAATAACAATGAGCAGTTCTTC
.	.	TRBV10-3	TRBJ2-1	15	CAISELPPVRNEQFF	TGTGCCATCAGTGAGCTGCCCCCGGTGAGGAATGAGCAGTTCTTC
.	.	TRBV18	TRBJ2-7	14	CASSPRGSSYEQYF	TGTGCCAGCTCACCAAGGGGGAGCTCCTACGAGCAGTACTTC
.	TRBD1	TRBV5-5	TRBJ1-4	17	CASSLILPGQVNEKLFF	TGTGCCAGCAGCTTGATCTTACCGGGACAGGTGAATGAAAAACTGTTTTTT
.	TRBD2	TRBV6-5	TRBJ2-2	15	CASSYQRGGVGELFF	TGTGCCAGCAGTTACCAGCGGGGAGGGGTCGGGGAGCTGTTTTTT
few	TRBD1	TRBV5-6	TRBJ1-2	15	CASSVPGQGIGGYTF	TGTGCCAGCAGCGTCCCGGGACAGGGGATTGGTGGCTACACCTTC
.	TRBD1	TRBV5-5	TRBJ2-7	15	CASSRQGATTYEQYF	TGTGCCAGCAGCAGACAGGGGGCTACCACATACGAGCAGTACTTC
.	TRBD1	TRBV15	TRBJ1-2	14	CATRRDRANYGYTF	TGTGCCACCAGAAGGGACAGAGCTAACTATGGCTACACCTTC
.	TRBD1	TRBV6-6	TRBJ2-1	14	CASRGQGAYNEQFF	TGTGCCAGCAGAGGACAGGGGGCCTACAATGAGCAGTTCTTC
.	.	TRBV7-9	TRBJ2-3	17	CASSLVSGQERIETQYF	TGTGCCAGCAGCTTAGTCTCGGGACAAGAGAGGATTGAAACGCAGTATTTT
.	.	TRBV5-1	TRBJ2-3	14	CASSLGQVTDTQYF	TGCGCCAGCAGCTTGGGGCAGGTGACAGATACGCAGTATTTT
few	.	TRBV21-1	TRBJ2-4	14	CASEGRGAKNIQYF	TGTGCCAGCGAGGGCAGGGGAGCCAAAAACATTCAGTACTTC
.	.	TRBV9	TRBJ2-1	17	CASSDPDSPLSYNEQFF	TGTGCCAGCAGCGACCCTGACAGTCCCCTCTCCTACAATGAGCAGTTCTTC
few	.	TRBV19	TRBJ1-1	12	CASRGRNTEAFF	TGTGCCAGTAGGGGCAGAAACACTGAAGCTTTCTTT
.	TRBD1	TRBV7-6	TRBJ2-2	16	CASSLGSRGLTGELFF	TGTGCCAGCAGCTTAGGATCCAGGGGGCTGACCGGGGAGCTGTTTTTT
.	.	TRBV7-3	TRBJ1-1	13	CASSTAGDTEAFF	TGTGCCAGCAGCACGGCGGGAGACACTGAAGCTTTCTTT
.	TRBD1	TRBV2	TRBJ1-1	14	CASSVGQGVTEAFF	TGTGCCAGCAGTGTGGGACAGGGAGTAACTGAAGCTTTCTTT
few	TRBD1	TRBV9	TRBJ2-2	16	CASSPRTGGNTGELFF	TGTGCCAGCAGCCCAAGGACAGGGGGCAACACCGGGGAGCTGTTTTTT
few	TRBD1	TRBV5-1	TRBJ2-7	15	CASSDGQGTGYEQYF	TGCGCCAGCAGCGACGGACAGGGGACGGGGTACGAGCAGTACTTC
.	TRBD2	TRBV5-4	TRBJ2-5	15	CASSLFTGGQETQYF	TGTGCCAGCAGCTTGTTTACGGGGGGGCAAGAGACCCAGTACTTC
.	TRBD1	TRBV5-8	TRBJ1-4	17	CASSSDRRGLANEKLFF	TGTGCCAGCAGCTCGGACAGGAGAGGCCTGGCTAATGAAAAACTGTTTTTT
.	TRBD1	TRBV5-1	TRBJ1-2	13	CASSEGQNYGYTF	TGCGCCAGCAGCGAGGGACAGAACTATGGCTACACCTTC
few	.	TRBV2	TRBJ2-7	13	CASSVASTYEQYF	TGTGCCAGCAGTGTGGCTAGCACCTACGAGCAGTACTTC
few	.	TRBV19	TRBJ1-5	14	CASTGVNSNQPQHF	TGTGCCAGTACCGGAGTGAATAGCAATCAGCCCCAGCATTTT
.	.	TRBV2	TRBJ2-1	11	CASSDWSEQFF	TGTGCCAGCAGTGATTGGAGCGAGCAGTTCTTC
.	.	TRBV21-1	TRBJ1-1	12	CAKLGQYTEAFF	TGTGCCAAACTAGGACAGTACACTGAAGCTTTCTTT
few	TRBD1	TRBV27	TRBJ1-2	15	CASSFGTGGNYGYTF	TGTGCCAGCAGTTTCGGGACAGGGGGAAACTATGGCTACACCTTC
once	.	TRBV11-2	TRBJ1-2	17	CASSLDPPPAVGGGYTF	TGTGCCAGCAGCTTAGACCCCCCCCCGGCTGTCGGGGGTGGCTACACCTTC
.	.	TRBV11-2	TRBJ2-5	15	CASSLIEVEQETQYF	TGTGCCAGCAGCCTTATTGAGGTGGAACAAGAGACCCAGTACTTC
few	.	TRBV6-6	TRBJ1-1	16	CASSPSTGSLNTEAFF	TGTGCCAGCAGCCCCTCGACAGGAAGCTTGAACACTGAAGCTTTCTTT
few	.	TRBV5-6	TRBJ1-1	16	CASSSLQGGLDTEAFF	TGTGCCAGCAGCTCTTTACAGGGAGGGTTGGACACTGAAGCTTTCTTT